These T cell receptor beta chains were read from a single sample in a study of T cells in localized non-small cell lung cancer. TCRdb's table, derived via immunoSEQ multiplex PCR, lists solely in-frame clones and lacks some. The sample holds under 70,000 clones, just over 85% seen once. The sequencing here drew on peripheral blood, taken before any cancer treatment. These receptor sequences come from a woman between 40 and 69 years old with stage I lung adenocarcinoma. CDR3s include the opening cysteine and the closing phenylalanine or tryptophan. A D gene is named only where the DNA matches it firmly. Where a row states a size, it is once, few, many or the class of an expanded clone; other rows omit it.

v_gene,abundance,j_gene,d_gene,CDR3aa,CDR3nt
TRBV7-2,.,TRBJ2-5,.,CASSLSLASETQYF,TGTGCCAGCAGCTTATCTTTGGCTTCCGAGACCCAGTACTTC
TRBV5-1,.,TRBJ2-5,TRBD2,CASSWTSEETQYF,TGCGCCAGCAGCTGGACTAGCGAAGAGACCCAGTACTTC
TRBV5-1,.,TRBJ1-1,.,CASSLVWSGLNTEAFF,TGCGCCAGCAGCTTGGTTTGGTCAGGGCTGAACACTGAAGCTTTCTTT
TRBV7-2,.,TRBJ1-2,TRBD1,CASSLTGVGYGYTF,TGTGCCAGCAGCTTAACAGGGGTGGGCTATGGCTACACCTTC
TRBV5-6,.,TRBJ2-5,TRBD2,CASSLGEGETQYF,TGTGCCAGCAGCTTGGGGGAGGGAGAGACCCAGTACTTC
TRBV16,.,TRBJ1-4,.,CASSQSVRTNEKLFF,TGTGCCAGCAGCCAATCGGTCCGGACGAATGAAAAACTGTTTTTT
TRBV28,.,TRBJ2-1,.,CASSPKGNEQFF,TGTGCCAGCAGTCCAAAGGGGAATGAGCAGTTCTTC
TRBV25-1,.,TRBJ1-1,TRBD1,CASSEPGGTEAFF,TGTGCCAGCAGTGAACCAGGGGGAACTGAAGCTTTCTTT
TRBV7-9,.,TRBJ2-2,.,CASSARPGNTGELFF,TGTGCCAGCAGCGCCCGACCGGGAAACACCGGGGAGCTGTTTTTT
TRBV27,.,TRBJ1-5,.,CASSFTAPQYSNQPQHF,TGTGCCAGCAGTTTTACGGCGCCCCAATATAGCAATCAGCCCCAGCATTTT
TRBV10-2,.,TRBJ1-2,.,CASSENTWDYGYTF,TGCGCCAGCAGTGAGAACACCTGGGACTATGGCTACACCTTC
TRBV27,.,TRBJ1-2,.,CASSPRDMGGYTF,TGTGCCAGCAGTCCCCGAGACATGGGTGGCTACACCTTC
TRBV12-5,.,TRBJ1-5,.,CASGLVLTGGSNQPQHF,TGTGCTAGTGGTTTGGTACTGACAGGAGGAAGCAATCAGCCCCAGCATTTT
TRBV13,.,TRBJ1-2,TRBD1,CASSSGTGDGYTF,TGTGCCAGCAGCTCCGGGACAGGGGATGGCTACACCTTC
TRBV2,once,TRBJ2-7,TRBD1,CASTSAGTATFYEQYF,TGTGCCAGCACCTCTGCCGGGACAGCAACCTTCTACGAGCAGTACTTC
TRBV9,.,TRBJ1-6,.,CASSVESNSPLHF,TGTGCCAGCAGCGTAGAGAGCAATTCACCCCTCCACTTT
TRBV7-2,.,TRBJ2-3,.,CASSLERLPRSTDTQYF,TGTGCCAGCAGCTTAGAACGTCTACCGAGAAGCACAGATACGCAGTATTTT
TRBV19,.,TRBJ2-5,TRBD2,CASSPTLAEKETQYF,TGTGCCAGTAGTCCGACTCTAGCGGAGAAAGAGACCCAGTACTTC
TRBV29-1,.,TRBJ1-2,.,CSAVKGRQGGNYGYTF,TGCAGCGCCGTGAAGGGGCGGCAGGGAGGTAACTATGGCTACACCTTC
TRBV2,.,TRBJ1-3,.,CASGSSGNTIYF,TGTGCCAGCGGGAGCTCTGGAAACACCATATATTTT
TRBV6-6,once,TRBJ1-3,.,CASSYSSFFSGNTIYF,TGTGCCAGCAGTTACAGTAGTTTCTTCTCTGGAAACACCATATATTTT
TRBV7-8,.,TRBJ2-3,.,CASRFAGAVSSSTDTQYF,TGTGCCAGCAGGTTCGCAGGGGCAGTTTCTTCTAGCACAGATACGCAGTATTTT
TRBV19,.,TRBJ1-5,.,CASSIGAAAGQPQHF,TGTGCCAGTAGTATAGGGGCAGCGGCGGGTCAGCCCCAGCATTTT
TRBV11-3,.,TRBJ2-3,.,CASSLGGTTDTQYF,TGTGCCAGCAGCTTAGGAGGGACTACAGATACGCAGTATTTT
TRBV6-5,.,TRBJ1-1,.,CASSLEGPWTTEAFF,TGTGCCAGCAGTTTAGAGGGTCCGTGGACCACTGAAGCTTTCTTT
TRBV27,.,TRBJ2-3,.,CASSSLYPDTQYF,TGTGCCAGCAGTTCTCTCTATCCAGATACGCAGTATTTT
TRBV2,.,TRBJ1-1,.,CASSELRPEAFF,TGTGCCAGCAGTGAGTTAAGACCTGAAGCTTTCTTT
TRBV5-4,.,TRBJ2-3,.,CASSQETDTQYF,TGTGCCAGCAGCCAAGAAACAGATACGCAGTATTTT
TRBV6-1,.,TRBJ1-1,.,CASSRNTEAFF,TGTGCCAGCAGTAGAAACACTGAAGCTTTCTTT
TRBV5-4,.,TRBJ2-6,TRBD1,CASSLWGDRRFSSGANVLTF,TGTGCCAGCAGCTTGTGGGGGGACAGGAGGTTTAGCTCTGGGGCCAACGTCCTGACTTTC
TRBV19,.,TRBJ1-2,.,CASSQTAGGYTF,TGTGCCAGTAGTCAGACCGCCGGTGGCTACACCTTC
TRBV6-1,.,TRBJ2-1,.,CASSEMRRRLYNEQFF,TGTGCCAGCAGTGAAATGAGGCGGAGACTGTACAATGAGCAGTTCTTC
TRBV11-2,.,TRBJ2-1,.,CASSPRAAGDNEQFF,TGTGCCAGCAGTCCCCGGGCCGCAGGGGACAATGAGCAGTTCTTC
TRBV29-1,.,TRBJ2-7,.,CSARTALYEQYF,TGCAGCGCCCGGACTGCCCTGTACGAGCAGTACTTC
TRBV6-6,.,TRBJ2-1,.,CASSITRGNEQFF,TGTGCCAGCAGTATTACTAGAGGCAATGAGCAGTTCTTC
TRBV11-2,few,TRBJ1-2,TRBD1,CASSPRQGYVYTF,TGTGCCAGCAGCCCCCGACAGGGATACGTCTACACCTTC
TRBV6-6,once,TRBJ1-4,TRBD1,CASTKDRVGEKLFF,TGTGCCAGCACCAAGGACAGGGTGGGAGAAAAACTGTTTTTT
TRBV7-6,.,TRBJ2-7,.,CASSLALGTPADSGEQYF,TGTGCCAGCAGCTTAGCTTTGGGGACGCCGGCTGACTCGGGCGAGCAGTACTTC
TRBV5-1,once,TRBJ1-3,TRBD1,CASSLETTGAGNTIYF,TGCGCCAGCAGCTTGGAAACCACAGGGGCTGGAAACACCATATATTTT
TRBV28,.,TRBJ2-3,TRBD1,CASSLSPMTGMWDADTQYF,TGTGCCAGCAGTTTATCTCCCATGACAGGGATGTGGGACGCAGATACGCAGTATTTT
TRBV19,.,TRBJ1-4,TRBD1,CASSIPDRGPATNEKLFF,TGTGCCAGTAGTATACCCGACAGGGGACCCGCAACTAATGAAAAACTGTTTTTT
TRBV6-4,.,TRBJ1-4,.,CASCAGSLVQTNEKLFF,TGTGCCAGTTGTGCAGGTTCCTTAGTACAAACTAATGAAAAACTGTTTTTT
TRBV19,few,TRBJ2-5,.,CASSIDLRGGQETQYF,TGTGCCAGTAGTATAGATCTGAGAGGGGGCCAAGAGACCCAGTACTTC
TRBV6-1,.,TRBJ2-7,.,CASSEVRAGQTYEQYF,TGTGCCAGCAGTGAAGTTAGAGCTGGACAAACCTACGAGCAGTACTTC
TRBV2,.,TRBJ2-5,.,CASSAGTRGAQYF,TGTGCCAGCAGTGCTGGGACCCGTGGGGCCCAGTACTTC